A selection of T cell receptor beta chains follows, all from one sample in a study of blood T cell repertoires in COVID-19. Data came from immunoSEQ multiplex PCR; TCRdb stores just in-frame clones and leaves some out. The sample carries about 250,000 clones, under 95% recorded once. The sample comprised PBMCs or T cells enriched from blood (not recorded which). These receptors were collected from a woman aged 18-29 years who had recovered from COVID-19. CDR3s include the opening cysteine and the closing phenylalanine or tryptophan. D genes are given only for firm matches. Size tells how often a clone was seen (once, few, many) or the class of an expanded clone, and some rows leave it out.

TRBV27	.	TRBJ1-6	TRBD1	TGTGCCAGCAGTCCCAACCTTATACAGGGGGCAAATTCACCCCTCCACTTT	CASSPNLIQGANSPLHF
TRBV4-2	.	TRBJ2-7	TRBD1	TGTGCCAGCAGCCAAGACCCAGGGGGTGACGAGCAGTACTTC	CASSQDPGGDEQYF
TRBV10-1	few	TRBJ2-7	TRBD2	TGCGCCAGCAGTGGAGGGGCTAGCGGGGACCCCTACGAGCAGTACTTC	CASSGGASGDPYEQYF
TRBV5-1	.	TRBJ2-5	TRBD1	TGCGCCAGCACCAAAACAGGGGGCGCCGCATTAGCTCAAGAGACCCAGTACTTC	CASTKTGGAALAQETQYF
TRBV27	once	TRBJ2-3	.	TGTGCCAGCAGTCGGGTAGTAGTGGCAGACTCCCTCACAGATACGCAGTATTTT	CASSRVVVADSLTDTQYF
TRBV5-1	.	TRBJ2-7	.	TGCGCCAGCAGCGGAGGGGACAGAGGCTACGAGCAGTACTTC	CASSGGDRGYEQYF
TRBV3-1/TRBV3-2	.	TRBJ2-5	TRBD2	TGTGCCAGCAGCCAAGATGGGACTATAACGCCTCAAGAGACCCAGTACTTC	CASSQDGTITPQETQYF
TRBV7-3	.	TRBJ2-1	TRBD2	TGTGCCAGCAGACCGGGGGGAGTCGGCAATGAGCAGTTCTTC	CASRPGGVGNEQFF
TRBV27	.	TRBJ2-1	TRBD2	TGTGCCAGCCGACGAGGTGGCGGGAGGTCTTACAATGAGCAGTTCTTC	CASRRGGGRSYNEQFF
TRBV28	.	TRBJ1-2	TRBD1	TGTGCCAGCAAATTCGTAGGACAGGGGTTCGGTGGCTACACCTTC	CASKFVGQGFGGYTF